This TCR beta chain stems from a study of T cells after yellow fever vaccination. Study outcomes and limitations: Booster sampling recovered most clones from primary vaccination (roughly 97% CD4, approximately 90% CD8).

This clonotype came up a few times. Antigen unknown. Trimming cost V 5 bases and J 1 base; bases outside gene matches: 9. CDR1 and CDR2 from the germline V gene are SGHTA and FQGNSA. The CDR3 loop spans 16 amino acids. One entry per CDR3 protein, called by TCRdb with MiXCR from the 5' RACE reads. The data contain around 320,000 distinct CDR3 sequences, around 4.5% of them seen just once; the ten biggest clones take up roughly a fifth. This chain joins TRBV7-2 and TRBJ2-3; 7 bases are shared with TRBD2. This specimen consisted of PBMCs, obtained 15 days after the yellow fever booster vaccination. The receptor's source is a man between 18 and 29 years old who received the YFV17D yellow fever vaccine. Written as DNA, the CDR3 is TGTGCCAGCAGCCTTTTAGCGGGCCCCGGCACAGATACGCAGTATTTT. It encodes CASSLLAGPGTDTQYF.